The 26 T cell receptor beta chains below come from one sample, sequenced in a study of blood T cell repertoires in COVID-19. The data were produced by immunoSEQ multiplex PCR, yet TCRdb's version contains in-frame clones alone and is incomplete. The table shows some 200,000 clones, with approximately 84% occurring only once. Input material: peripheral blood. Receptor source: a woman aged 50 to 60 with active or convalescent COVID-19.

J is TRBJ2-2 and V is TRBV6-1; possible D gene TRBD1, 5 bases. The V end lost 5 bases, the J end lost 0 bases, and 13 bases lay between the germline ends. CDR1 is MNHNS, CDR2 SASEGT, per germline. This CDR3 region has 16 residues. DNA for the CDR3: TGTGCCAGCAGTCAAGAGGACATCTCGAACACCGGGGAGCTGTTTTTT. Its translation: CASSQEDISNTGELFF.

J is TRBJ1-2 and V is TRBV4-1; 8 bases are shared with TRBD1. The CDR3 length is 18 residues. With V trimmed by 2 bases and J by 2 bases, 13 bases remained unmatched. CDR1 and CDR2 (germline): MGHRA, YSYEKL. CDR3 in amino acids: CASSQPTDRGLHNYGYTF. The CDR3 bases are TGCGCCAGCAGCCAACCAACAGACAGGGGATTACACAACTATGGCTACACCTTC.

The J gene is TRBJ1-3, the V gene TRBV2; perhaps TRBD1 as D (5 bases). The V end lost 8 bases, the J end lost 8 bases, and 22 bases lay between the germline ends. This CDR3 comprises 15 residues. Germline CDR1 reads SNHLY; CDR2 reads FYNNEI. In nucleotides, the CDR3 is TGTGCCAGCCGTACGGAGAGGGGCGCGGGGGACACCATATATTTT. This gives the protein CASRTERGAGDTIYF. The full variable domain, its missing parts supplied by reference TRBV2 and TRBJ1-3, is EPEVTQTPSHQVTQMGQEVILRCVPISNHLYFYWYRQILGQKVEFLVSFYNNEISEKSEIFDDQFSVERPDGSNFTLKIRSTKLEDSAMYFCASRTERGAGDTIYFGEGSWLTVV.

The chain uses TRBV10-3 and TRBJ2-5; TRBD1 matches 9 bases. Germline V CDR1 and CDR2: ENHRY, SYGVKD. This CDR3 has 15 amino acids. With V trimmed by 2 bases and J by 2 bases, 3 bases remained unmatched. CDR3 DNA sequence: TGTGCCATCAGTGAGACCGGGACAGGGCAAGAGACCCAGTACTTC. Translated, it gives CAISETGTGQETQYF.

The chain links TRBV20-1 to TRBJ2-7, with D possibly TRBD2 on 6 matching bases. This CDR3 comprises 16 residues. Germline-derived CDR1 and CDR2 are DFQATT and SNEGSKA (reference sequence). Trimming shortened V by 3 bases and J by 3 bases, and 21 bases separated the two germline ends. Written as DNA, the CDR3 is TGCAGTGCTAGTTCCGGGACTGGATGGAATGACTACGAGCAGTACTTC. Translating it yields CSASSGTGWNDYEQYF.

The genes are TRBV5-1 and TRBJ1-3, with TRBD1 identical over 7 bases. The CDR3 is 14 residues long. V was clipped by 4 bases and J by 1 base; unmatched bases: 2. Germline V CDR1 and CDR2: SGHRS, YFSETQ. DNA for the CDR3: TGCGCCAGCAGCGCGGGACAGTCTGGAAACACCATATATTTT. This codes for CASSAGQSGNTIYF.

The chain combines TRBV19 with TRBJ1-1; 10 bases fit TRBD1. Germline lookup yields CDR1 LNHDA and CDR2 SQIVND (reference sequence). The junction had 2 bases not matched to a gene; V was cut back by 3 bases and J by 1 base. CDR3 length: 15 residues. The CDR3 is CASSMGQGRNTEAFF. CDR3 bases: TGTGCCAGTAGTATGGGACAGGGGAGGAACACTGAAGCTTTCTTT.

This clone was observed a handful of times. The CDR3 reads CASRKPQRDRLAPGNTIYF. CDR3 sequence (DNA): TGTGCCAGCAGGAAGCCCCAGAGGGACAGGCTAGCTCCTGGAAACACCATATATTTT. V gene TRBV28 combines with J gene TRBJ1-3; TRBD1 aligns across 8 bases. This CDR3 is built from 19 residues. The germline V gene encodes CDR1 MDHEN and CDR2 SYDVKM. After removal of 6 bases from V and 2 bases from J, the junction contained 18 bases not matched to a gene.

CDR3 loop: CASSDSSQGTDTQYF. CDR3 bases: TGTGCCAGCAGTGACTCATCACAGGGAACAGATACGCAGTATTTT. The chain couples TRBV6-4 to TRBJ2-3, with a tentative D call TRBD1 (6 bases). Trimming shortened V by 0 bases and J by 3 bases, and 10 bases separated the two germline ends. Germline CDR1 MRHNA, CDR2 SNTAGT. CDR3 length: 15 residues.

V is TRBV3-1 (or the pseudogene TRBV3-2) and J is TRBJ1-2; D perhaps matches TRBD1 (6 bases). The length of the CDR3 is 17 residues. The V end was cut by 0 bases, the J end by 5 bases, with 19 bases between. The germline gives CDR1 LGHDT, CDR2 YNNKEL (reference sequence). The CDR3 spells CASSQDRSGALYYGYTF. The CDR3 DNA sequence: TGTGCCAGCAGCCAAGATAGGTCAGGGGCTTTGTATTATGGCTACACCTTC.

The chain carries TRBV6-5 and TRBJ1-1; D is undetermined. The germline gives CDR1 MNHEY, CDR2 SVGAGI. CDR3 length equals 15 residues. Trimming removed 2 bases from V and 5 bases from J, with 15 bases in between. CDR3 bases: TGTGCCAGCAGTTACGCAGAACGGGGTAGGACTGAAGCTTTCTTT. Amino acid sequence: CASSYAERGRTEAFF.

The chain carries TRBV7-9 and TRBJ2-4; D perhaps matches TRBD1 (6 bases). This CDR3 is 15 amino acids long. The V gene lost 5 bases and the J gene lost 2 bases, with 13 bases spanning the gap. Germline V CDR1 and CDR2: SEHNR, FQNEAQ (reference sequence). CDR3 nucleotide sequence: TGTGCCAGCAGCCCCTCCCGGGACACCAAAAACATTCAGTACTTC. As protein: CASSPSRDTKNIQYF.

The rearrangement links TRBV4-2 to TRBJ2-2; 14 bases are shared with TRBD2. CDR3 length equals 19 residues. With 0 bases clipped from V and 7 bases from J, the junction kept 10 bases outside the gene matches. The germline gives CDR1 LGHNA, CDR2 YNFKEQ. The CDR3 coding sequence is TGTGCCAGCAGCCAAGAACCAGGGACTAGCGGGAGTCGAGGCGGGGAGCTGTTTTTT. It is translated as CASSQEPGTSGSRGGELFF.

The rearrangement joins TRBV28 to TRBJ1-2; D uncertain. Trimming took 4 bases from V and 5 from J, leaving 14 bases between them. CDR3 length equals 14 residues. Germline V gene lookup returns CDR1 MDHEN and CDR2 SYDVKM. CDR3 region: CASSSPWRKYGYTF. The CDR3 DNA follows: TGTGCCAGCAGTTCCCCTTGGCGGAAGTATGGCTACACCTTC.

The gene calls are TRBV14 and TRBJ1-4; no reliable D call. V was shortened by 4 bases and J by 5 bases, with 11 bases between the two germline ends. The CDR3 length is 14 residues. Germline CDR1 is SGHDN and CDR2 is FVKESK. CDR3 region: CASSLGYLNEKLFF. The CDR3 DNA sequence: TGTGCCAGCAGCCTGGGCTACCTGAATGAAAAACTGTTTTTT.

The chain carries TRBV4-1 and TRBJ2-1, with a weak D call TRBD2 (6 bases). Between the trimmed V and J ends, which lost 4 bases and 7 bases, there was a span of 17 bases. The CDR3 runs to 15 residues. The germline CDR1 and CDR2 sequences are MGHRA and YSYEKL. CDR3 amino acids: CASSPSLRERNEQFF. CDR3 nucleotide sequence: TGCGCCAGCAGCCCCTCGCTTCGGGAGAGGAATGAGCAGTTCTTC.

The chain uses TRBV5-1 and TRBJ1-1; possibly TRBD1 for D (5 bases). Trimming took 4 bases from V and 5 from J, leaving 21 bases between them. This CDR3 region has 16 residues. The germline V gene encodes CDR1 SGHRS and CDR2 YFSETQ. The chain's CDR3 is CASSLDVGGTLTEAFF. In nucleotides, the CDR3 is TGCGCCAGCAGCCTGGATGTTGGAGGGACCCTTACTGAAGCTTTCTTT.

This chain connects TRBV6-1 to TRBJ1-5, with D tentatively TRBD1 (6 bases). Germline V gene data show CDR1 as MNHNS and CDR2 as SASEGT. CDR3 length: 14 amino acids. V shed 3 bases and J shed 3 bases, with 9 bases lying between them. CDR3 sequence: CASSETGTNQPQHF. CDR3 DNA: TGTGCCAGCAGTGAGACAGGCACCAATCAGCCCCAGCATTTT.

Here the CDR3 reads CASSYSSGTTRNEQFF. CDR3 DNA sequence: TGCGCCAGCAGCTACTCTAGCGGCACGACTCGGAATGAGCAGTTCTTC. The chain couples TRBV5-1 to TRBJ2-1, with TRBD2 matching 7 bases. The CDR3 extends over 16 amino acids. V shed 3 bases, J shed 7 bases, and the junction held 13 bases outside the gene matches. Germline loops: CDR1 SGHRS, CDR2 YFSETQ. Together with reference TRBV5-1 and TRBJ2-1, the CDR3 gives the full variable domain: KAGVTQTPRYLIKTRGQQVTLSCSPISGHRSVSWYQQTPGQGLQFLFEYFSETQRNKGNFPGRFSGRQFSNSRSEMNVSTLELGDSALYLCASSYSSGTTRNEQFFGPGTRLTVL.

The rearrangement joins TRBV6-4 to TRBJ2-1; 13 nucleotides agree with TRBD2. The CDR3 sequence is 16 residues long. V dropped 3 bases and J dropped 7; count of bases not matched to a gene: 6. CDR1 MRHNA and CDR2 SNTAGT come from the germline V gene. The chain's CDR3 is CASSEAGLAGVNEQFF. For the CDR3, the DNA is TGTGCCAGCAGTGAGGCCGGACTAGCGGGGGTTAATGAGCAGTTCTTC.

The V call is TRBV7-6, the J call TRBJ2-5; 7 bases are shared with TRBD1. Germline values: CDR1 SGHVS, CDR2 FNYEAQ. The V and J ends lost 5 bases and 5 bases, in that order; junction bases with no gene match: 5. The CDR3 spans 13 residues. CDR3 bases: TGTGCCAGCAGCCGCGACAGGGCGGAGACCCAGTACTTC. Translating it yields CASSRDRAETQYF.

The chain uses TRBV5-4 and TRBJ1-6, with a tentative D call TRBD1 (6 bases). Deletions cut 4 bases from V and 5 bases from J, with 13 bases between. From germline, CDR1 is SGHNT and CDR2 YYREEE (reference sequence). CDR3 length equals 15 residues. CDR3 region: CASSRLQGNNSPLHF. As DNA, the CDR3 is TGTGCCAGCAGCCGCCTCCAGGGGAATAATTCACCCCTCCACTTT.

CDR3 in DNA: TGTGCCAGTAGTGCACCGGGGCTAGCGGGTGGGGAGCAGTACTTC. Translation gives CASSAPGLAGGEQYF. The J gene is TRBJ2-7, the V gene TRBV19, with TRBD2 matching over 8 bases. Germline V gene lookup returns CDR1 LNHDA and CDR2 SQIVND (reference sequence). Trimming cost V 5 bases and J 7 bases; bases outside gene matches: 13. CDR3 length: 15 amino acids. Together with reference TRBV19 and TRBJ2-7, the CDR3 gives the full variable domain: DGGITQSPKYLFRKEGQNVTLSCEQNLNHDAMYWYRQDPGQGLRLIYYSQIVNDFQKGDIAEGYSVSREKKESFPLTVTSAQKNPTAFYLCASSAPGLAGGEQYFGPGTRLTVT.

The genes are TRBV7-9 and TRBJ1-4; D gene ambiguous. The CDR3 extends over 13 amino acids. Trimming took off 5 bases at V and 8 bases at J, with 12 bases between the two ends. The V gene's germline CDR1 is SEHNR and CDR2 FQNEAQ (reference sequence). As DNA, the CDR3 is TGTGCCAGCAGCGAGGGCCCTACCGAAAAACTGTTTTTT. Its protein is CASSEGPTEKLFF.

The chain carries TRBV3-1 (or the pseudogene TRBV3-2) and TRBJ2-1; 11 bases match TRBD2. The CDR3 runs to 16 residues. Trimming cost V 1 base and J 6 bases; bases outside gene matches: 5. CDR1 LGHDT and CDR2 YNNKEL come from the germline V gene (reference sequence). The CDR3 region is CASSQGLAGGLNEQFF. For the CDR3, the DNA is TGTGCCAGCAGCCAAGGGCTAGCGGGGGGCCTCAATGAGCAGTTCTTC.

This chain links TRBV25-1 with TRBJ1-3, with 8 nucleotides matching TRBD1. CDR3 length: 15 amino acids. CDR1 and CDR2 from the germline V gene are MGHDK and SYGVNS. Trimming at V came to 4 bases and at J to 6 bases, leaving 8 bases not matched to a gene. The CDR3 DNA sequence: TGTGCCAGCAGTGGGAAGGGACAGGTTGCAAACACCATATATTTT. It is translated as CASSGKGQVANTIYF.